This T cell receptor beta chain was identified during a study of shared T cell receptors in the human thymus. Germline values: CDR1 SGHDT, CDR2 YYEEEE. V was trimmed by 3 bases and J by 8 bases, leaving 15 bases between them. There are 14 residues in the CDR3. Sequencing was performed with immunoSEQ multiplex PCR; in TCRdb, only in-frame clones are kept and a portion is missing. Of more than 300,000 clones in the sample, 85% to 95% were seen once. The material sequenced was thymocytes. This chain joins TRBV5-6 and TRBJ2-1, with D hard to call. This receptor was identified in a human donor. CDR3 nucleotides: TGTGCCAGCAGCTCGTCGAGAAGATCCCATGAGCAGTTCTTC. Protein: CASSSSRRSHEQFF. The full variable domain, in which reference TRBV5-6 and TRBJ2-1 provide the parts outside the CDR3, is DAGVTQSPTHLIKTRGQQVTLRCSPKSGHDTVSWYQQALGQGPQFIFQYYEEEERQRGNFPDRFSGHQFPNYSSELNVNALLLGDSALYLCASSSSRRSHEQFFGPGTRLTVL.